This T cell receptor beta chain was captured in a study of beta chain features in type 1 diabetes. General study findings and limits: Patients' naive, central memory and regulatory TCRB repertoires appeared more alike than those of healthy donors.

Since all of the isolated RNA was reverse transcribed, expressed TCRB transcripts were what got sequenced. It was found that naive, central memory and regulatory T cell samples averaged roughly 3.5 million reads. TCRdb keeps only in-frame clones here, not all; method: immunoSEQ multiplex PCR. The table shows 200,000 to 250,000 clones, with roughly 70% occurring only once. As concerns this clone: The antigen remains unidentified.

Each of the CD4+ naive, central memory, regulatory and stem cell-like memory populations was sorted via CD45RO/CCR7/CD25/CD127/CD95/CD27. Sorted populations were all over 95% pure. Sequenced sample: naive CD4+ T cells from blood. The sequence derives from a man younger than 45 in good health.

The CDR3 loop reads CASSAGRGWYEQYF. In nucleotides, the CDR3 is TGTGCCAGCAGCGCAGGACGAGGGTGGTACGAGCAGTACTTC. This chain connects TRBV5-6 to TRBJ2-7; D might be TRBD2 (5 bases). The CDR3 extends over 14 amino acids. The V gene lost 4 bases and the J gene lost 4 bases, with 15 bases spanning the gap. CDR1 SGHDT and CDR2 YYEEEE come from the germline V gene.